These 3 T cell receptor beta chains share one sample of origin, sequenced in a study of blood T cell repertoires in COVID-19. Generated by immunoSEQ multiplex PCR, the TCRdb table keeps only in-frame clones and is missing some. The sample records roughly 87,000 clones, roughly 86% being singletons. The specimen was peripheral blood. The receptors originated from a man aged 50 or older with active COVID-19.

There are a few counts of this clone. The rearrangement joins TRBV10-3 to TRBJ2-1; 8 bases agree with TRBD2. Germline-derived CDR1 and CDR2 are ENHRY and SYGVKD. The CDR3 totals 16 residues. J gave up 5 bases and V 0 bases, and 6 bases lay outside the gene matches. The CDR3 loop is CAISESTSGSNNEQFF. The DNA for the CDR3 is TGTGCCATCAGTGAGTCGACGAGCGGGAGTAACAATGAGCAGTTCTTC.

The rearrangement links TRBV6-5 to TRBJ1-4, with 9 positions matching TRBD1. CDR3 length equals 15 residues. Germline V gene sequence: CDR1 MNHEY, CDR2 SVGAGI. V dropped 6 bases and J dropped 9; count of bases not matched to a gene: 11. The CDR3 nucleotides read TGTGCCAGCAGGACCGACAGGGGGAAGAACCAAAAACTGTTTTTT. Encoded protein: CASRTDRGKNQKLFF.

This chain connects TRBV5-1 to TRBJ2-3; D is uncertain. This CDR3 is built from 14 residues. V was clipped by 1 base and J by 0 bases, with 6 bases between them. Germline V gives CDR1 SGHRS, CDR2 YFSETQ. CDR3 nucleotide sequence: TGCGCCAGCAGCTTGTTTGGCAGCACAGATACGCAGTATTTT. Translating gives CASSLFGSTDTQYF.